This T cell receptor beta chain was captured in a study of T cells in Graves' hyperthyroidism and ophthalmopathy. This clonotype came up many times. The antigen is unknown. RNA transcripts were the template for amplifying TCR beta CDR3 regions. Researchers ran a first-round RT-PCR on the TCR CDR3 using the HTBI primer set. MiXCR was run by TCRdb on the multiplex PCR reads, yielding one entry per CDR3 protein. The sample lists hundreds of thousands of distinct CDR3 sequences, about 15% seen once, with 10% in the top ten. Study-level results: Most thyroid clonotypes expanded above 0.001 were also detected in blood. Separating ophthalmopathy from stable hyperthyroidism was achieved by a 13 V-J model.

This CDR3 spans 16 amino acids. The V end was cut by 0 bases, the J end by 1 base, with 13 bases between. Germline CDR1 is MNHEY and CDR2 is SVGEGT. Exclusion followed for patients with uncontrolled infection, other autoimmune disease, pregnancy or lactation. Cells are PBMCs isolated from approximately 9.2 ml of fresh blood. The rearrangement links TRBV6-2 or TRBV6-3 to TRBJ2-7; D perhaps matches TRBD1 (5 bases). The sample consisted of blood. This clonotype originated in a woman aged 18-29 years with Graves' hyperthyroidism. CDR3 amino acids: CASSYSRTGSSYEQYF. CDR3 DNA sequence: TGTGCCAGCAGTTACTCGAGAACAGGATCGTCCTACGAGCAGTACTTC.